Listed here are 23 T cell receptor beta chains from one sample, sequenced in a study of CD4+ T cells in melanoma (dated by TCRdb to 2021 to 2024). Libraries came from the immunoSEQ multiplex PCR assay. Sourced from immuneACCESS, this table was stored by TCRdb with only in-frame sequences that have V and J called. A share of the clones is absent; for the studies checked, an unresolved V gene accounts for under half, and the remainder has no known explanation. The sample contains about 10,000 clones, 78% of them found a single time. The top ten constitute roughly 21% of the sample. The specimen sequenced was cells from a culture (not recorded whether cultured in vitro). The receptor set was obtained from a human donor with melanoma.

The rearrangement uses TRBV11-2 and TRBJ2-7; D is ambiguous. The CDR3 runs to 12 residues. Germline CDR1 reads SGHAT; CDR2 reads FQNNGV. Trimming left V 6 bases short and J 1 base short, with 7 bases between. CDR3 residues: CASRGASYEQYF. The CDR3 DNA sequence: TGTGCCAGCAGGGGCGCGTCCTACGAGCAGTACTTC.

V gene TRBV3-1 (or the pseudogene TRBV3-2) combines with J gene TRBJ2-1, with no clear D. Germline V lookup: CDR1 LGHDT, CDR2 YNNKEL (reference sequence). V lost 0 bases and J 8 bases, leaving 5 bases between the germline ends. The CDR3 spans 12 residues. CDR3 DNA sequence: TGTGCCAGCAGCCAAGATCTCGATGAGCAGTTCTTC. This codes for CASSQDLDEQFF.

By frequency in the sample, this clone is medium-sized. The genes are TRBV7-8 and TRBJ2-1; D is undetermined. This CDR3 region has 15 residues. Per the germline V gene, CDR1 is SGHVS and CDR2 is FQNEAQ. The V gene lost 5 bases and the J gene lost 8 bases, with 19 bases spanning the gap. The CDR3 sequence: CASSPNFARPYEQFF. The CDR3 bases are TGTGCCAGCAGCCCCAATTTTGCCCGTCCCTATGAGCAGTTCTTC.

In its sample, this clone was seen a few times. The CDR3 DNA is TGTGCCAGCAATCCGGGATGGACAGATACGCAGTATTTT. This translates into CASNPGWTDTQYF. The chain recombines TRBV12-3 or TRBV12-4 with TRBJ2-3; tentatively, D is TRBD2 (5 bases). Trimming took 7 bases from V and 3 from J, leaving 11 bases between them. CDR3 length: 13 residues.

The CDR3 DNA reads as TGTGCAGCAGGGTACTACACAGATACGCAGTATTTT. This encodes CAAGYYTDTQYF. The chain uses TRBV2 and TRBJ2-3; a weak D match, TRBD1 (5 bases). This CDR3 has 12 residues. Germline loops: CDR1 SNHLY, CDR2 FYNNEI.

The chain combines TRBV7-2 with TRBJ2-5, with D unresolved. This CDR3 region has 14 residues. Germline V gene lookup returns CDR1 SGHTA and CDR2 FQGNSA. V lost 5 bases to trimming and J lost 1 base, with 11 bases between them. The CDR3 coding sequence is TGTGCCAGCAGCATCTCAGCGACCCAAGAGACCCAGTACTTC. As protein: CASSISATQETQYF.

V usage is TRBV9 and J usage is TRBJ2-3; D possibly corresponds to TRBD2 (7 bases). Trimming took off 4 bases at V and 6 bases at J, with 21 bases between the two ends. From germline, CDR1 is SGDLS and CDR2 YYNGEE. The CDR3 runs to 16 residues. The CDR3 DNA sequence: TGTGCCAGCAGCCAATCGTGGGCGGGGGCAGTCGATACGCAGTATTTT. Its protein is CASSQSWAGAVDTQYF.

This clone was seen a single time. The gene calls are TRBV5-6 and TRBJ2-1, with D tentatively TRBD1 (5 bases). The CDR3 has 14 amino acids. V lost 0 bases, J lost 4 bases, and 8 bases lay in between. The germline V gene encodes CDR1 SGHDT and CDR2 YYEEEE. The DNA of the CDR3 is TGTGCCAGCAGCTTGGGGACACTTTACAATGAGCAGTTCTTC. Amino acids: CASSLGTLYNEQFF.

CDR3 DNA sequence: TGTGCCAGCAGTCATAATAGACAGGGTAGCGAGCAGTACTTC. Amino acid sequence: CASSHNRQGSEQYF. This sequence joins TRBV6-5 and TRBJ2-7, with 7 bases fitting TRBD1. This CDR3 contains 14 residues. Germline assignment: CDR1 MNHEY and CDR2 SVGAGI. J lost 6 bases, V lost 5 bases, and 10 bases had no gene match.

V usage is TRBV29-1 and J usage is TRBJ2-2; D might be TRBD1 (6 bases). CDR1 and CDR2 (germline): SQVTM, ANQGSEA. This CDR3 region has 14 residues. Trimming left V 3 bases short and J 5 bases short, with 13 bases between. The CDR3 loop is CSVESGERTGELFF. Here the CDR3 DNA reads TGCAGCGTTGAGTCAGGGGAGAGAACCGGGGAGCTGTTTTTT.

The chain recombines TRBV25-1 with TRBJ1-3; D not resolved. CDR1 is MGHDK and CDR2 is SYGVNS in the germline V gene. The CDR3 is 13 residues long. V shed 4 bases and J shed 0 bases, with 4 bases lying between them. The CDR3 sequence is CASSANSGNTIYF. In nucleotides, the CDR3 is TGTGCCAGCAGTGCCAACTCTGGAAACACCATATATTTT. Complete variable domain (other parts from reference TRBV25-1 and TRBJ1-3): EADIYQTPRYLVIGTGKKITLECSQTMGHDKMYWYQQDPGMELHLIHYSYGVNSTEKGDLSSESTVSRIRTEHFPLTLESARPSHTSQYLCASSANSGNTIYFGEGSWLTVV.

This clone appeared once. The chain combines TRBV6-1 with TRBJ2-5; 10 positions agree with TRBD2. The CDR3 consists of 15 residues. The germline CDR1 and CDR2 sequences are MNHNS and SASEGT. The V gene end was trimmed by 3 bases and the J gene end by 4 bases; junction bases not matched to a gene: 5. The CDR3 coding sequence is TGTGCCAGCAGTGATGCTAGCGGGGGCAGAGAGACCCAGTACTTC. Protein sequence: CASSDASGGRETQYF.

This clone was counted between two and nine times. The chain is built from TRBV9 and TRBJ2-5, with 9 bases identical to TRBD1. Per the germline V gene, CDR1 is SGDLS and CDR2 is YYNGEE. The V gene end was trimmed by 3 bases and the J gene end by 3 bases; junction bases not matched to a gene: 6. The length of the CDR3 is 15 residues. The CDR3 reads CASSAYRGREETQYF. DNA of the CDR3: TGTGCCAGCAGCGCCTACAGGGGGCGCGAAGAGACCCAGTACTTC.

The chain links TRBV30 to TRBJ2-3; 10 nucleotides match TRBD2. From germline, CDR1 is GTSNPN and CDR2 SVGIG (reference sequence). The CDR3 contains 14 residues. Trimming at V came to 2 bases and at J to 7 bases, leaving 6 bases not matched to a gene. DNA for the CDR3: TGTGCCTGGAGTTCTAGCGGGGGAAGAAATACGCAGTATTTT. Translation: CAWSSSGGRNTQYF.

The rearrangement joins TRBV19 to TRBJ1-2; the D gene is possibly TRBD1 (5 bases). Germline CDR1 reads LNHDA; CDR2 reads SQIVND (reference sequence). V was clipped by 3 bases and J by 4 bases, with 15 bases between them. CDR3 length: 15 amino acids. The CDR3 here is CASSIPGPNPYGYTF. CDR3 in DNA: TGTGCCAGTAGTATCCCGGGACCCAACCCCTATGGCTACACCTTC.

The rearrangement joins TRBV6-5 to TRBJ1-6; 8 nucleotides agree with TRBD1. V trimming: 4 bases; J trimming: 5 bases; junction bases outside the gene matches: 7. CDR1 is MNHEY, CDR2 SVGAGI, per germline. This CDR3 is built from 16 residues. The DNA of the CDR3 is TGTGCCAGCAGTTTCTCCGGGACAGGCCATAATTCACCCCTCCACTTT. Translated, it gives CASSFSGTGHNSPLHF.

The rearrangement uses TRBV7-9 and TRBJ1-3, with TRBD1 identical over 9 bases. This CDR3 has 14 amino acids. In germline, CDR1 is SEHNR, CDR2 FQNEAQ (reference sequence). Germline trimming cut 5 bases from V and 4 bases from J; bases unmatched to any gene: 3. CDR3 nucleotide sequence: TGTGCCAGCAGCCGTACAGGGGGCGGAAACACCATATATTTT. This codes for CASSRTGGGNTIYF.

The CDR3 DNA is TGTGCCAGCTCCCTGGACAGGGGCGGTACTGAAGCTTTCTTT. The encoded protein is CASSLDRGGTEAFF. The chain combines TRBV18 with TRBJ1-1, with 9 bases that match TRBD1. The CDR3 has 14 amino acids. V shed 6 bases and J 5 bases; nucleotides not matched to a gene: 7. Germline V CDR1 and CDR2: KGHSH, LQKENI.

The CDR3 DNA sequence: TGCGCCAGCAGCTTGGTTGGGTCCCACACCGGCACTGAAGCTTTCTTT. Amino acids: CASSLVGSHTGTEAFF. The chain joins TRBV5-1 to TRBJ1-1; D call uncertain. V dropped 0 bases and J dropped 4 bases, with 16 bases sitting between them. CDR1 is SGHRS, CDR2 YFSETQ, per germline. CDR3 size: 16 residues.

This clone was found a few times. This rearrangement joins TRBV2 to TRBJ1-4; TRBD1 matches 8 bases. The CDR3 is 17 amino acids. Germline assignment: CDR1 SNHLY and CDR2 FYNNEI. The V and J ends lost 6 bases and 6 bases, in that order; junction bases with no gene match: 15. The CDR3 sequence: CASRKWGLTGADEKLFF. As DNA, the CDR3 is TGTGCCAGCAGGAAGTGGGGATTGACAGGGGCCGATGAAAAACTGTTTTTT. Looking up the rest from reference TRBV2 and TRBJ1-4 gives the full variable domain: EPEVTQTPSHQVTQMGQEVILRCVPISNHLYFYWYRQILGQKVEFLVSFYNNEISEKSEIFDDQFSVERPDGSNFTLKIRSTKLEDSAMYFCASRKWGLTGADEKLFFGSGTQLSVL.

The rearrangement links TRBV5-1 to TRBJ2-3; TRBD2 agrees at 8 bases. J lost 6 bases, V lost 4 bases, and 7 bases had no gene match. The CDR3 is 14 residues long. The germline gives CDR1 SGHRS, CDR2 YFSETQ. In DNA form, the CDR3 reads TGCGCCAGCAGCCCGGGGGGGGGATACGATACGCAGTATTTT. This encodes CASSPGGGYDTQYF.

V and J are TRBV5-1 and TRBJ1-1; 7 bases are a match to TRBD1. V lost 2 bases, J lost 1 base, and 2 bases stayed unmatched. Germline CDR1 reads SGHRS; CDR2 reads YFSETQ. There are 14 residues in the CDR3. CDR3 nucleotides: TGCGCCAGCAGCTTAACAGGGGAGAACACTGAAGCTTTCTTT. Its protein product is CASSLTGENTEAFF.

The chain is built from TRBV9 and TRBJ2-2; D not certain. Trimming cost V 4 bases and J 1 base, with 11 bases left between them. CDR3 length: 15 residues. CDR1 and CDR2 from the germline V gene are SGDLS and YYNGEE. CDR3 in DNA: TGTGCCAGCAGCTCTGTGGGGAAGAACACCGGGGAGCTGTTTTTT. Translating it yields CASSSVGKNTGELFF.